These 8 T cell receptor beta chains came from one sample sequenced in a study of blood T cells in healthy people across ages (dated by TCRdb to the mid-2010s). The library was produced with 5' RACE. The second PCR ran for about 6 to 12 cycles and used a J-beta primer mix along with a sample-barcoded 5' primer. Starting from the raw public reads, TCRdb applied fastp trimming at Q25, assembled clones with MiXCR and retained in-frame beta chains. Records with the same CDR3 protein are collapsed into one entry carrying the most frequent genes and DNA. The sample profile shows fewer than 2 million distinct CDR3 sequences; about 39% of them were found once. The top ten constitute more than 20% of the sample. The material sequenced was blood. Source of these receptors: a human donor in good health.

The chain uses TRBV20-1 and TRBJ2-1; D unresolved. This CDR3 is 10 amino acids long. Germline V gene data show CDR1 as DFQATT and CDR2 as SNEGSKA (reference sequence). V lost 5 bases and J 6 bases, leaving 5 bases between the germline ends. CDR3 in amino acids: CSAGRNEQFF. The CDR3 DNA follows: TGCAGTGCTGGTCGCAATGAGCAGTTCTTC.

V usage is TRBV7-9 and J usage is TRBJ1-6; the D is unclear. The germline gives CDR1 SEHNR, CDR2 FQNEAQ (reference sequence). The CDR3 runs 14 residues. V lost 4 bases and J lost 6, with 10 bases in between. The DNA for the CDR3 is TGTGCCAGCAGCTCGAGAGTAGCTAATTCACCCCTCCACTTT. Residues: CASSSRVANSPLHF.

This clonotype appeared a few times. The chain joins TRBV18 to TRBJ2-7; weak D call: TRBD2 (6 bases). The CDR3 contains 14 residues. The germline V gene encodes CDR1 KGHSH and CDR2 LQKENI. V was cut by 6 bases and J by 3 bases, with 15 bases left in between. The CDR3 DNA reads TGTGCCAGCTCTCCCCGGGGGTCGATCTACGAGCAGTACTTC. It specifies CASSPRGSIYEQYF. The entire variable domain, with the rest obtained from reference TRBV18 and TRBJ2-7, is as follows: NAGVMQNPRHLVRRRGQEARLRCSPMKGHSHVYWYRQLPEEGLKFMVYLQKENIIDESGMPKERFSAEFPKEGPSILRIQQVVRGDSAAYFCASSPRGSIYEQYFGPGTRLTVT.

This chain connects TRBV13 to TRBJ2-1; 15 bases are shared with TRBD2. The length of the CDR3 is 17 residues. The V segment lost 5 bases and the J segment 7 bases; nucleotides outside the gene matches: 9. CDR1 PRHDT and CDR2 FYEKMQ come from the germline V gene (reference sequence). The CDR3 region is CASSPGLAGGRLNEQFF. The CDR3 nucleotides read TGTGCCAGCAGCCCCGGACTAGCGGGGGGGCGATTGAATGAGCAGTTCTTC.

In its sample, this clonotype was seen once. The CDR3 coding sequence is TGCAGCGTTCGCATCCAGGCGGAGTTCTTC. It specifies CSVRIQAEFF. The rearrangement links TRBV29-1 to TRBJ2-1; the D is unclear. CDR3 size: 10 residues. Per germline, CDR1 SQVTM and CDR2 ANQGSEA. Trimming took off 5 bases at V and 14 bases at J, with 13 bases between the two ends.

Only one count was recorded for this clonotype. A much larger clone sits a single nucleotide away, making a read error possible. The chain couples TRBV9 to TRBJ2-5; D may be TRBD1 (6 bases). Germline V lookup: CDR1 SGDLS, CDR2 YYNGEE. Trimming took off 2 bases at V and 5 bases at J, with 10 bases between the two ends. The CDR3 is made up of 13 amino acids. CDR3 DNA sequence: TGTGCCAGCAGCGTCGGACAGTGGGAGACCCAGTACTTC. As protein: CASSVGQWETQYF. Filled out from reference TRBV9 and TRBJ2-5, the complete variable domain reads DSGVTQTPKHLITATGQRVTLRCSPRSGDLSVYWYQQSLDQGLQFLIQYYNGEERAKGNILERFSAQQFPDLHSELNLSSLELGDSALYFCASSVGQWETQYFGPGTRLLVL.

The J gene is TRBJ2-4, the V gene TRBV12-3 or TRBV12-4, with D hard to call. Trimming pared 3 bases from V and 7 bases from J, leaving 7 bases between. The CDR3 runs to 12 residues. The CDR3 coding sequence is TGTGCCAGCAGTTTCAAAGGGAACATTCAGTACTTC. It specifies CASSFKGNIQYF.

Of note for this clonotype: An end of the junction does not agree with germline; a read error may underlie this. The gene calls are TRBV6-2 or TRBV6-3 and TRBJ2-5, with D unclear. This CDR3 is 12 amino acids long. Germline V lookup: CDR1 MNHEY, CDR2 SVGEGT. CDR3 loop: CAGSYPGETQYF. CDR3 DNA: TGTGCCGGCAGTTATCCCGGAGAGACCCAGTACTTC.